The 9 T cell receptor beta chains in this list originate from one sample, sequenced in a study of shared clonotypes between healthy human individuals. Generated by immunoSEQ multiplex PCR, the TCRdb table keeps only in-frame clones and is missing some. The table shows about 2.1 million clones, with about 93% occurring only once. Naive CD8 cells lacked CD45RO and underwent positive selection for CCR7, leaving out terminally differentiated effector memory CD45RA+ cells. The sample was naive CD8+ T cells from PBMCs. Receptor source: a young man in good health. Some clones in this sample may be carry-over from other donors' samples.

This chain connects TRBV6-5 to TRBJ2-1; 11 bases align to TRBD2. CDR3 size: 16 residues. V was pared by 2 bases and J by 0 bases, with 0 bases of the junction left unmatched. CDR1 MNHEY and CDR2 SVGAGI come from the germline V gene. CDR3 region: CASSYTSGSSYNEQFF. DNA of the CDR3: TGTGCCAGCAGTTACACTAGCGGGAGCTCCTACAATGAGCAGTTCTTC.

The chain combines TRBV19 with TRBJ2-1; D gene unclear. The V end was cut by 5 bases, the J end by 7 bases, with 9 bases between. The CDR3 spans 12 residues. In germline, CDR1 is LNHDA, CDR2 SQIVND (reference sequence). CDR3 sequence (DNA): TGTGCCAGTAGTGCAGCCGTGAATGAGCAGTTCTTC. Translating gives CASSAAVNEQFF.

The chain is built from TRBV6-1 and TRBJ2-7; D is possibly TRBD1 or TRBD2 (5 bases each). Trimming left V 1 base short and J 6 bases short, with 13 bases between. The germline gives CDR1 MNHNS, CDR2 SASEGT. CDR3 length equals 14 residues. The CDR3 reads CASSEGWDPGEQYF. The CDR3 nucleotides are TGTGCCAGCAGTGAAGGGTGGGACCCCGGCGAGCAGTACTTC.

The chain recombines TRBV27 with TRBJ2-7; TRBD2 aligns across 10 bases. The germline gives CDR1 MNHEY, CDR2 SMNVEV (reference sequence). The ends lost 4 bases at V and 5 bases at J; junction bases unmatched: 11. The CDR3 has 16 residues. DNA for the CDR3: TGTGCCAGCAGTTCCTCTCTAGCGGGAGTTCTCAACGAGCAGTACTTC. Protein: CASSSSLAGVLNEQYF.

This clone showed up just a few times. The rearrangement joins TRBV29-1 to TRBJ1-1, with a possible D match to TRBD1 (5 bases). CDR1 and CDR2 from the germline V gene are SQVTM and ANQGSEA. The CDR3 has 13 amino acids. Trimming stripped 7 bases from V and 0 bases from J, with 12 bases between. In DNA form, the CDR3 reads TGCAGCGATAAAGACAGAATGAACACTGAAGCTTTCTTT. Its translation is CSDKDRMNTEAFF.

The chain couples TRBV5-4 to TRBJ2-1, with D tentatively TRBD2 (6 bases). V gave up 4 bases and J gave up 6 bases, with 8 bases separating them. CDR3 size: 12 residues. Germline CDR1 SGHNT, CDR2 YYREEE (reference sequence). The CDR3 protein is CASSPSVNEQFF. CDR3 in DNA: TGTGCCAGCAGCCCTAGCGTCAATGAGCAGTTCTTC.

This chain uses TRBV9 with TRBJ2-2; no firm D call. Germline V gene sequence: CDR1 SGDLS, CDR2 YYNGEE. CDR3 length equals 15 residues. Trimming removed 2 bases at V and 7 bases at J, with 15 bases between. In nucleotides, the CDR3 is TGTGCCAGCAGCGTTCGAGTAAACGATTTCGGGGAGCTGTTTTTT. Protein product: CASSVRVNDFGELFF.

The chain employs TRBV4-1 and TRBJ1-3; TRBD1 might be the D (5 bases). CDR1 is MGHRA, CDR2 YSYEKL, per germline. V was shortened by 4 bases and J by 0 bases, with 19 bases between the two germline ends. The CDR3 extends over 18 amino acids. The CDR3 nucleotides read TGCGCCAGCAGCCCGCCCCAGGGTCCAACTTTCTCTGGAAACACCATATATTTT. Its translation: CASSPPQGPTFSGNTIYF.

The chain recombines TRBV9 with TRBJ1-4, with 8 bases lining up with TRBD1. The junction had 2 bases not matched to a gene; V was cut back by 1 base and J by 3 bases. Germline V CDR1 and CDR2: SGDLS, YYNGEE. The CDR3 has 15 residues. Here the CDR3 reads CASSVQGAANEKLFF. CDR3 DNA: TGTGCCAGCAGCGTACAGGGGGCGGCTAATGAAAAACTGTTTTTT.